The clone carrying this T cell receptor (beta chain) came up many times. Its matching antigen is unknown. The data derive from a study of T-cell memory formation after mild COVID-19. Study results and limitations: Contracting CD8+ clones were enriched in EMRA, CD4+ mainly in CM and EM. Clones shrinking between day 15 and 85 showed a balanced CD4/CD8 split, and those that grew later tilted toward CD4+.

Germline V CDR1 and CDR2: SGHTA, FQGNSA. V lost 5 bases, J lost 2 bases, and 11 bases stayed unmatched. The CDR3 sequence is 16 residues long. TCRdb analysed the 5' RACE reads with MiXCR anew, one entry per CDR3 protein. The sample lists about 470,000 distinct CDR3 sequences, around 27% seen once, with approximately 12% in the top ten. The sample was PBMCs or a T cell subset sorted from them (not recorded which). The chain carries TRBV7-2 and TRBJ2-5; 7 positions agree with TRBD2. The receptor was isolated from an adult woman who had mild COVID-19 (a few samples of this study predate the infection). Cell type and time point are not known. The CDR3 DNA reads as TGTGCCAGCAGCCCTAAGCGTGCGGGGGATCAAGAGACCCAGTACTTC. This sequence encodes CASSPKRAGDQETQYF. Supplemented by reference TRBV7-2 and TRBJ2-5, the full variable domain reads GAGVSQSPSNKVTEKGKDVELRCDPISGHTALYWYRQSLGQGLEFLIYFQGNSAPDKSGLPSDRFSAERTGGSVSTLTIQRTQQEDSAVYLCASSPKRAGDQETQYFGPGTRLLVL.